One T cell receptor (beta chain) is described in this entry. CDR1 is LNHDA and CDR2 is SQIVND in the germline V gene (reference sequence). The V end lost 5 bases, the J end lost 16 bases, and 14 bases lay between the germline ends. The CDR3 is 11 amino acids. Vbeta (60) and Jbeta (13) primers were used in the PCR. Method: immunoSEQ multiplex PCR; TCRdb's copy keeps in-frame clones and lacks some. This sample has 100,000 to 150,000 clones, with approximately 80% found just once. The record originates from a study of cytomegalovirus exposure and HLA in healthy donors. This TCR came from a woman aged 40-49 years in good health and CMV-seronegative. The sequenced sample consisted of PBMCs. This rearrangement joins TRBV19 to TRBJ1-4, with D unresolved. CDR3 sequence reads: CASSPGSQKFF. The CDR3 DNA reads TGTGCCAGTAGTCCCGGGTCCCAAAAGTTTTTT.